A single sample is the source of the 16 T cell receptor beta chains below, sequenced in a study of blood T cell repertoires in COVID-19. Assay used: immunoSEQ multiplex PCR; TCRdb lists only in-frame clones, some missing. The sample consists of 150,000 to 200,000 clones, approximately 84% of them appearing once. Sequencing was carried out using peripheral blood. The receptors were sampled from a human donor with acute or convalescent COVID-19. The donor label of this sample is uncertain.

The chain combines TRBV9 with TRBJ2-1; the D is unclear. The V gene's germline CDR1 is SGDLS and CDR2 YYNGEE. Trimming shortened V by 0 bases and J by 8 bases, and 12 bases separated the two germline ends. The CDR3 has 14 residues. CDR3 region: CASSVGVSIYEQFF. CDR3 in DNA: TGTGCCAGCAGCGTAGGAGTTAGCATCTATGAGCAGTTCTTC.

The chain recombines TRBV28 with TRBJ2-7; TRBD2 agrees at 7 bases. The ends lost 4 bases at V and 2 bases at J; junction bases unmatched: 5. CDR3 length: 14 amino acids. Per the germline V gene, CDR1 is MDHEN and CDR2 is SYDVKM. The CDR3: CASSSPSGPYEQYF. CDR3 bases: TGTGCCAGCAGTTCCCCTAGCGGTCCCTACGAGCAGTACTTC. The full variable domain, rest sourced from reference TRBV28 and TRBJ2-7, is DVKVTQSSRYLVKRTGEKVFLECVQDMDHENMFWYRQDPGLGLRLIYFSYDVKMKEKGDIPEGYSVSREKKERFSLILESASTNQTSMYLCASSSPSGPYEQYFGPGTRLTVT.

The J gene is TRBJ2-2, the V gene TRBV9; tentatively, D is TRBD2 (6 bases). The CDR3 contains 14 residues. V was clipped by 7 bases and J by 3 bases, with 13 bases between them. Per germline, CDR1 SGDLS and CDR2 YYNGEE. The chain's CDR3 is CASSAWGDTGELFF. The DNA for the CDR3 is TGTGCCAGCTCGGCATGGGGGGACACCGGGGAGCTGTTTTTT.

This clone was seen a handful of times. V gene TRBV3-1 (or the pseudogene TRBV3-2) combines with J gene TRBJ2-7, with D possibly being TRBD2 (6 bases). This CDR3 region has 14 residues. The V and J ends lost 1 base and 3 bases respectively, with 10 bases between them. Germline CDR1 reads LGHDT; CDR2 reads YNNKEL (reference sequence). The CDR3 sequence: CASSQGLGFYEQYF. Written as DNA, the CDR3 is TGTGCCAGCAGCCAAGGACTAGGGTTCTACGAGCAGTACTTC.

The sample holds a few counts of this clone. The chain recombines TRBV2 with TRBJ1-6; D perhaps matches TRBD1 (6 bases). The V end lost 7 bases, the J end lost 7 bases, and 17 bases lay between the germline ends. Germline V gene data show CDR1 as SNHLY and CDR2 as FYNNEI. This CDR3 region has 15 residues. The CDR3 loop reads CASTTIGQGNSPLHF. CDR3 DNA sequence: TGTGCCAGCACCACGATAGGGCAGGGGAATTCACCCCTCCACTTT.

V and J are TRBV5-1 and TRBJ1-2; TRBD1 might be the D (5 bases). Germline assignment: CDR1 SGHRS and CDR2 YFSETQ. V dropped 0 bases and J dropped 4 bases, with 13 bases sitting between them. The CDR3 spans 15 residues. The CDR3 DNA reads TGCGCCAGCAGCTTGGATGGAGGGGAGGCCTATGGCTACACCTTC. Encoded protein: CASSLDGGEAYGYTF.

This chain uses TRBV5-4 with TRBJ2-7, with D possibly TRBD2 on 6 matching bases. This CDR3 is 13 amino acids long. Per germline, CDR1 SGHNT and CDR2 YYREEE (reference sequence). Trimming removed 4 bases at V and 3 bases at J, with 11 bases between. This CDR3 is CASSGGNDYEQYF. CDR3 DNA: TGTGCCAGCAGCGGGGGGAACGACTACGAGCAGTACTTC.

This chain joins TRBV11-2 and TRBJ2-4; tentative D call: TRBD1 (5 bases). The CDR3 has 16 amino acids. Germline V gene sequence: CDR1 SGHAT, CDR2 FQNNGV. Trimming removed 5 bases from V and 8 bases from J, with 22 bases in between. This chain's CDR3 is CASSPTHRSDKHIQYF. DNA of the CDR3: TGTGCCAGCAGCCCAACACACAGGTCCGATAAACACATTCAGTACTTC. Based on the CDR3 plus reference TRBV11-2 and TRBJ2-4, the full variable domain is EAGVAQSPRYKIIEKRQSVAFWCNPISGHATLYWYQQILGQGPKLLIQFQNNGVVDDSQLPKDRFSAERLKGVDSTLKIQPAKLEDSAVYLCASSPTHRSDKHIQYFGAGTRLSVL.

The V gene is TRBV19, the J gene TRBJ2-5, with D maybe TRBD1 (5 bases). The CDR3 covers 13 residues. Trimming shortened V by 9 bases and J by 3 bases, and 14 bases separated the two germline ends. CDR1 and CDR2 from the germline V gene are LNHDA and SQIVND (reference sequence). Written as DNA, the CDR3 is TGTGCCAGCTCCCAGGGAAATGAAGAGACCCAGTACTTC. Its protein product is CASSQGNEETQYF.

This chain uses TRBV28 with TRBJ1-1, with 7 nucleotides matching TRBD1. Germline loops: CDR1 MDHEN, CDR2 SYDVKM. The CDR3 length is 14 residues. The junction had 7 bases not matched to a gene; V was cut back by 5 bases and J by 4 bases. CDR3 coding DNA: TGTGCCAGCAGTGTAAAGTCAGGGGGCACTGAAGCTTTCTTT. Its protein product is CASSVKSGGTEAFF. The full variable domain, rest sourced from reference TRBV28 and TRBJ1-1, is DVKVTQSSRYLVKRTGEKVFLECVQDMDHENMFWYRQDPGLGLRLIYFSYDVKMKEKGDIPEGYSVSREKKERFSLILESASTNQTSMYLCASSVKSGGTEAFFGQGTRLTVV.

This clone appeared once. This chain uses TRBV7-8 with TRBJ1-1, with D unresolved. V gave up 0 bases and J gave up 4 bases, with 12 bases separating them. Germline CDR1 and CDR2: SGHVS and FQNEAQ. This CDR3 contains 15 residues. In nucleotides, the CDR3 is TGTGCCAGCAGCTTAGCGCAAACTCCACCCACTGAAGCTTTCTTT. Its translation: CASSLAQTPPTEAFF.

This chain connects TRBV7-9 to TRBJ2-3, with D tentatively TRBD1 (6 bases). This CDR3 is built from 13 residues. CDR1 and CDR2 from the germline V gene are SEHNR and FQNEAQ (reference sequence). V was trimmed by 3 bases and J by 3 bases, leaving 7 bases between them. CDR3 nucleotides: TGTGCCAGCAGCTTGGGGGCAACAGATACGCAGTATTTT. It yields the protein CASSLGATDTQYF.

The chain combines TRBV6-6 with TRBJ1-5; no clear D. This CDR3 has 11 amino acids. Trimming cost V 7 bases and J 1 base, with 2 bases left between them. The germline V gene has CDR1 MNHNY and CDR2 SVGAGI (reference sequence). CDR3 residues: CASTSNQPQHF. CDR3 coding DNA: TGTGCCAGCACGAGCAATCAGCCCCAGCATTTT.

This clone was seen once. This chain connects TRBV19 to TRBJ2-7; no definite D call. Trimming left V 7 bases short and J 2 bases short, with 15 bases between. The CDR3 contains 14 residues. The germline V gene has CDR1 LNHDA and CDR2 SQIVND (reference sequence). As DNA, the CDR3 is TGTGCCAGTAAGGAACATCTAGACGCCTACGAGCAGTACTTC. It translates to CASKEHLDAYEQYF.

The chain uses TRBV5-4 and TRBJ2-7; TRBD1 aligns across 7 bases. With 3 bases clipped from V and 0 bases from J, the junction kept 9 bases outside the gene matches. The CDR3 runs to 16 residues. Looked up from germline, CDR1 is SGHNT and CDR2 is YYREEE (reference sequence). The DNA of the CDR3 is TGTGCCAGCAGCTACCGGACAGGACCTAACTCCTACGAGCAGTACTTC. It is translated as CASSYRTGPNSYEQYF.

The genes are TRBV30 and TRBJ1-6, with a tentative D call TRBD1 (5 bases). Per the germline V gene, CDR1 is GTSNPN and CDR2 is SVGIG (reference sequence). The CDR3 loop spans 13 amino acids. V dropped 5 bases and J dropped 5 bases, with 10 bases sitting between them. The CDR3 DNA is TGTGCCTGGGTTGACAGTAATAATTCACCCCTCCACTTT. Its protein is CAWVDSNNSPLHF.